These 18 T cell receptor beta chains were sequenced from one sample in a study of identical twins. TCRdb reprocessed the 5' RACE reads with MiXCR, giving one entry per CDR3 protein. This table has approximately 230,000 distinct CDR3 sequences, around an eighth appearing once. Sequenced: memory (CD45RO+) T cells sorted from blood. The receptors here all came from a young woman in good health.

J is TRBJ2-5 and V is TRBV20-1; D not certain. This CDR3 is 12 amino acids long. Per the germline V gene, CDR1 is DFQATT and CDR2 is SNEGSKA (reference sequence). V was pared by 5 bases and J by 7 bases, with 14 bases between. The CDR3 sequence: CSALTVSGTQYF. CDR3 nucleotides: TGCAGTGCTCTTACAGTCTCGGGGACCCAGTACTTC.

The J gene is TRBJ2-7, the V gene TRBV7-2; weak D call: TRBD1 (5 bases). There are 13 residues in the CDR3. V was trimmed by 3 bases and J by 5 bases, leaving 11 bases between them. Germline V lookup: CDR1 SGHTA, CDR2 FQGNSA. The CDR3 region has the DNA TGTGCCAGCAGCTTTACAGGTTCCCACGAGCAGTACTTC. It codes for CASSFTGSHEQYF.

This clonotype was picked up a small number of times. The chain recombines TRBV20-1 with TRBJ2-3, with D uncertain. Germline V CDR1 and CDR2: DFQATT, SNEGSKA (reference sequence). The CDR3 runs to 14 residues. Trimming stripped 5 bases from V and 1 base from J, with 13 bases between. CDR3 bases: TGCAGTGCTCCCTCTCTCTGGGGCACAGATACGCAGTATTTT. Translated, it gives CSAPSLWGTDTQYF.

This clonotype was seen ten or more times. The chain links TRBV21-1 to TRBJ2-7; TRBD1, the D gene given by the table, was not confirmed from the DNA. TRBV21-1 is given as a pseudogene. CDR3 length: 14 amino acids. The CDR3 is CASSKADRDYEQYF. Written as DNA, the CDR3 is TGTGCCAGCAGCAAAGCGGACAGGGACTACGAGCAGTACTTC.

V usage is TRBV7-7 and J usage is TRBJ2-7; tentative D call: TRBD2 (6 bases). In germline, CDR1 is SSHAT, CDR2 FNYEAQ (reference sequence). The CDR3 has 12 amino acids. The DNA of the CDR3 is TGTGCTAGCGGCGACACTTCCTACGAGCAGTACTTC. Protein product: CASGDTSYEQYF.

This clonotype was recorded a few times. In DNA form, the CDR3 reads TGTGCCAGCAGCTTAGCGGGGAGGACCGGTGGCTACACCTTC. Protein: CASSLAGRTGGYTF. This chain links TRBV7-2 with TRBJ1-2, with D unclear. V lost 0 bases and J 7 bases, leaving 12 bases between the germline ends. The germline V gene encodes CDR1 SGHTA and CDR2 FQGNSA. The CDR3 extends over 14 amino acids.

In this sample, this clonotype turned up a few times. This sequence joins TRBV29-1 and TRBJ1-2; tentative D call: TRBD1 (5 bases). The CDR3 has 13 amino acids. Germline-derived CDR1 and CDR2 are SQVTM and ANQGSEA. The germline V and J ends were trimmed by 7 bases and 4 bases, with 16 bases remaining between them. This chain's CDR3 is CSAGTGHSYGYTF. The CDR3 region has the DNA TGCAGCGCTGGGACGGGTCATTCCTATGGCTACACCTTC.

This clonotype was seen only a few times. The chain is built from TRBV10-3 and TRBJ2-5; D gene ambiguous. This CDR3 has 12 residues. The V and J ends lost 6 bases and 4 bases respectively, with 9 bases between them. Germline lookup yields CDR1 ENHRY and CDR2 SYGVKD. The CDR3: CAIREGSETQYF. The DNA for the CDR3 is TGTGCCATCAGGGAAGGCTCAGAGACCCAGTACTTC.

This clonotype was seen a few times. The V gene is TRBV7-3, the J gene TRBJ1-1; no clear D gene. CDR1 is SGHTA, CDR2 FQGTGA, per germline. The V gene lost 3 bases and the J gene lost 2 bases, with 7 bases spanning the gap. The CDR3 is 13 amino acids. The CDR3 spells CASSFQPNTEAFF. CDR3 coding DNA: TGTGCCAGCAGCTTTCAGCCTAACACTGAAGCTTTCTTT.

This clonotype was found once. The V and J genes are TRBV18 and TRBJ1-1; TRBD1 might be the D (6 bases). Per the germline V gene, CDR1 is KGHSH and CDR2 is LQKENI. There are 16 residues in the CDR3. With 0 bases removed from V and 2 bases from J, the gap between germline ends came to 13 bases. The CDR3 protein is CASSPPTGTRNTEAFF. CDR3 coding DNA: TGTGCCAGCTCACCACCCACAGGGACGAGAAACACTGAAGCTTTCTTT.

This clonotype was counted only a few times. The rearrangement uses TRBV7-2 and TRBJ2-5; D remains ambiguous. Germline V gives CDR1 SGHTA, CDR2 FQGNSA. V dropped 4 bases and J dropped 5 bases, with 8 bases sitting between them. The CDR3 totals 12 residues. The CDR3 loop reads CASSSNRETQYF. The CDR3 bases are TGTGCCAGCAGCTCGAATCGGGAGACCCAGTACTTC.

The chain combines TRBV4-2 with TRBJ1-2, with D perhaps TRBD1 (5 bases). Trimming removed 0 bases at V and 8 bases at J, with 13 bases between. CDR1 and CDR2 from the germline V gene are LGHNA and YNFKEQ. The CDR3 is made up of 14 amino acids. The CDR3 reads CASSQDNQGEGYTF. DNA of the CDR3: TGTGCCAGCAGCCAAGATAATCAGGGAGAGGGCTACACCTTC.

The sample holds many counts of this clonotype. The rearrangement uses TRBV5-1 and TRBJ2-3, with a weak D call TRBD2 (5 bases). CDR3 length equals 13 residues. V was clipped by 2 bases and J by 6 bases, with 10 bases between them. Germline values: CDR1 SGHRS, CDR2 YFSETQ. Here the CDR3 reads CASSFFASDTQYF. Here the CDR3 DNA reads TGCGCCAGCAGCTTTTTCGCTAGCGATACGCAGTATTTT.

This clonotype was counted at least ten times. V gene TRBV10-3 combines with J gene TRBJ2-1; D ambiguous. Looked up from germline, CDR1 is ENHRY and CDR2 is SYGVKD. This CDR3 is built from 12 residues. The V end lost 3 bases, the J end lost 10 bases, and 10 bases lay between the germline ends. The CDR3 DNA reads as TGTGCCATCAGTGAATCTCAAGGAGAGCAGTTCTTC. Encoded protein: CAISESQGEQFF.

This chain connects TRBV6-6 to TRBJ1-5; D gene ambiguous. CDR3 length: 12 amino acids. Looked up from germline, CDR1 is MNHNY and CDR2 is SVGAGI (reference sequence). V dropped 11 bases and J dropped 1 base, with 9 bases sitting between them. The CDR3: CAGGGSNQPQHF. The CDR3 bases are TGTGCCGGTGGCGGGAGCAATCAGCCCCAGCATTTT.

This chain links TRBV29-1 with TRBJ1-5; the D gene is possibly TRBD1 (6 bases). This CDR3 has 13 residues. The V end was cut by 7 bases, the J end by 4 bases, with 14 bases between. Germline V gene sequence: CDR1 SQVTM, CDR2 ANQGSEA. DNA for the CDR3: TGCAGCGCCTCGGGAGGGGGAAATCAGCCCCAGCATTTT. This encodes CSASGGGNQPQHF.

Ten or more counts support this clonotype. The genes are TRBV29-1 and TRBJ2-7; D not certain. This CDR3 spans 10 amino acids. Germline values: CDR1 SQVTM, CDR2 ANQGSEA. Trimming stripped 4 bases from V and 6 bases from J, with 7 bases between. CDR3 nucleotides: TGCAGCGTTGCCGACGCCGAGCAGTACTTC. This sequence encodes CSVADAEQYF.

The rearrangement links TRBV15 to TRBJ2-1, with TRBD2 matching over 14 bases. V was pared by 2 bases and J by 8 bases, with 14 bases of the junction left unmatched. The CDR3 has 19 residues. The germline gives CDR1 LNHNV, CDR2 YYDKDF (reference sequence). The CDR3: CATSRYLGLAGAVSDEQFF. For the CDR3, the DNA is TGTGCCACCAGCAGATATTTGGGACTAGCGGGGGCCGTTAGCGATGAGCAGTTCTTC. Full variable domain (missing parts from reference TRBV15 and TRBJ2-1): DAMVIQNPRYQVTQFGKPVTLSCSQTLNHNVMYWYQQKSSQAPKLLFHYYDKDFNNEADTPDNFQSRRPNTSFCFLDIRSPGLGDTAMYLCATSRYLGLAGAVSDEQFFGPGTRLTVL.